Listed below are T cell receptor beta chains from one sample, sequenced in a study of identical twins. TCRdb recomputed calls from the 5' RACE reads with MiXCR, one row per CDR3 protein. The table lists hundreds of thousands of distinct CDR3 sequences, 6.5% to 9.5% of them singletons. The sample was also reused in another study, on yellow fever vaccine responses in identical twins.

The sample taken for sequencing was memory (CD45RO+) T cells sorted from blood. These receptor sequences come from a woman aged 18-35 years in good health. Both conserved end residues are part of each CDR3. Fields, in order: clone size, D gene, J gene, V gene, CDR3 protein, CDR3 DNA. A D gene is named only where the DNA matches it firmly. Size is stated for part of the rows, as once, few or many counts, or as a class when the clone is expanded.

few - TRBJ2-3 TRBV20-1 CNMRDGADTQYF TGCAACATGCGGGATGGCGCAGATACGCAGTATTTT
many - TRBJ2-5 TRBV7-9 CASSLVQLTQETQYF TGTGCCAGCAGCTTAGTTCAGCTCACCCAAGAGACCCAGTACTTC
many TRBD1 TRBJ2-1 TRBV29-1 CSVDTGGNEQFF TGCAGCGTTGATACAGGGGGCAATGAGCAGTTCTTC
- - TRBJ2-2 TRBV20-1 CASGPPGSCFF -
many TRBD2 TRBJ2-1 TRBV5-1 CASSPDPLAGAGEQFF TGCGCCAGCAGCCCCGACCCTTTAGCGGGAGCGGGTGAGCAGTTCTTC
- TRBD1 TRBJ2-3 TRBV7-9 CASSKGTGGTDTQYF TGTGCCAGCAGCAAAGGGACAGGGGGCACAGATACGCAGTATTTT
few TRBD1 TRBJ1-1 TRBV6-5 CASSYSWDSNSEAFF TGTGCCAGCAGTTACTCCTGGGACAGCAATTCAGAAGCTTTCTTT
- - TRBJ2-1 TRBV11-3 CASSPKTRGLYNEQFF TGTGCCAGCAGCCCCAAGACCAGGGGACTCTACAATGAGCAGTTCTTC
- - TRBJ2-7 TRBV11-3 CASSLDHSASYEQYF TGTGCCAGCAGCTTAGATCATTCAGCTTCCTACGAGCAGTACTTC
- - TRBJ2-5 TRBV4-1 CASSRMEGETQYF TGCGCCAGCAGCCGGATGGAGGGGGAGACCCAGTACTTC
- - TRBJ2-2 TRBV10-1 CASSESEGTGTGELFF TGCGCCAGCAGTGAGTCTGAAGGGACGGGCACCGGGGAGCTGTTTTTT